These 4 T cell receptor beta chains were sequenced from one sample in a study of CD8 T cells in Susac syndrome (dated by TCRdb to about 2019). Libraries were constructed by the immunoSEQ multiplex PCR assay. RNA was extracted using the RNeasy kit, and about 0.45 to 1 microgram was reverse transcribed with random hexamers. TCRdb trimmed public reads at Q25 via fastp, called clones via MiXCR and kept in-frame beta chains. Every entry covers one CDR3 protein and lists the most common genes and DNA from its rows. Recorded for this sample are roughly 100,000 distinct CDR3 sequences; approximately 93% of them occurred a single time. The biggest ten clones account for around 0.38% of the sample. The sequenced sample was CD8+ T cells from PBMCs. The origin of the receptors is a human donor with Susac syndrome.

The chain has TRBV3-1 and TRBJ1-2, with 7 nucleotides matching TRBD1. The germline gives CDR1 LGHDT, CDR2 YNNKEL (reference sequence). The J segment lost 4 bases and the V segment lost 3 bases, leaving 17 bases of the junction unmatched. The CDR3 contains 18 residues. In DNA, the CDR3 is TGTGCCAGCAGCCAGAGCCGGGACAGCGCGCTCTCCTTCTATGGCTACACCTTC. Residues: CASSQSRDSALSFYGYTF. The full variable domain, its missing parts supplied by reference TRBV3-1 and TRBJ1-2, is DTAVSQTPKYLVTQMGNDKSIKCEQNLGHDTMYWYKQDSKKFLKIMFSYNNKELIINETVPNRFSPKSPDKAHLNLHINSLELGDSAVYFCASSQSRDSALSFYGYTFGSGTRLTVV.

In regard to this clonotype: Its ends do not fully match the called genes, so a read error is possible. The rearrangement joins TRBV6-5 to TRBJ1-2; D call uncertain. This CDR3 comprises 12 residues. Germline assignment: CDR1 MNHEY and CDR2 SVGAGI. The CDR3 coding sequence is TGTGCCAGCAGTGCAACCGGGAGCCCCGACGCCTTC. It translates to CASSATGSPDAF.

The chain is built from TRBV9 and TRBJ1-2; TRBD1 is a possible D gene (6 bases). Germline V CDR1 and CDR2: SGDLS, YYNGEE. With 3 bases removed from V and 8 bases from J, the gap between germline ends came to 11 bases. The CDR3 has 12 residues. CDR3 amino acids: CASSDRGLGYTF. The CDR3 DNA is TGTGCCAGCAGCGATAGGGGGTTGGGCTACACCTTC.

V is TRBV20-1 and J is TRBJ1-6; maybe TRBD1 (6 bases). CDR1 and CDR2 (germline): DFQATT, SNEGSKA (reference sequence). Trimming removed 6 bases at V and 9 bases at J, with 15 bases between. CDR3 length: 13 amino acids. In DNA, the CDR3 is TGCAGTGCGTTTGACAGGATGGGTTCACCCCTCCACTTT. Protein product: CSAFDRMGSPLHF.